The rows below give T cell receptor beta chains drawn from one sample of a study of T cell repertoires in cytomegalovirus infection. Their recognized antigens are unknown. TCRdb recomputed calls from the reads with MiXCR, one row per CDR3 protein. Of about 330,000 distinct CDR3 sequences in the sample, just under 35% were seen once. Sample: cultured PBMCs, taken from culture after CMV antigen stimulation. The receptors originated from a human donor in good health (CMV status not recorded). Some clones in this sample may be carry-over from other donors' samples. CDR3s include the opening cysteine and the closing phenylalanine or tryptophan. A D gene is named only where the DNA matches it firmly. A row's size may be missing; if present it is once, few, many or a size class.

TRBV28	NA	NA	TRBJ2-7	TGTGCCAGCAGTTTAAAGGTCCCCTACGAGCAGTACTTC	CASSLKVPYEQYF
TRBV7-2	NA	NA	TRBJ2-5	TGTGCCAGCAGCGTAGGGGCGGAAGTATGGGAGACCCAGTACTTC	CASSVGAEVWETQYF
TRBV5-5	NA	TRBD1	TRBJ1-2	TGTGCCAGCAGCAGCCCGCCGGACAGGGTCGATGGCTACACCTTC	CASSSPPDRVDGYTF
TRBV5-1	NA	TRBD1	TRBJ2-1	TGCGCCAGCAGCTTTGGGACAGGGGAATATGAGCAGTTCTTC	CASSFGTGEYEQFF
TRBV4-3	few	NA	TRBJ1-2	TGCGCCAGCAGCCAAGATGGCCCAAAAACAGGGATCCAGGTGGCTAACTATGGCTACACCTTC	CASSQDGPKTGIQVANYGYTF
TRBV6-5	NA	TRBD2	TRBJ2-1	TGTGCCAGCAAGAGGACTAGCGGGAGGTCTGCCCCCGAAAATTTCTTC	CASKRTSGRSAPENFF
TRBV12-3/TRBV12-4	few	TRBD2	TRBJ2-3	TGTGCCAGCAGACGCGGACTAGCGGGAGAGTTAGATACGCAGTATTTT	CASRRGLAGELDTQYF
TRBV6-6	NA	TRBD1	TRBJ2-6	TGTGCCAGCACCCGTGGGGGACAGTCGAGCTCTGGGGCCAACGTCCTGACTTTC	CASTRGGQSSSGANVLTF
TRBV7-9	NA	NA	TRBJ1-4	TGTGCCAGCAACCCGGGCCTGGTTAATGAAAAACTGTTTTTT	CASNPGLVNEKLFF
TRBV20-1	NA	NA	TRBJ2-4	TGCAGTGCTGCAGGGGCCGGCATTCAGTACTTC	CSAAGAGIQYF
TRBV4-1	few	NA	TRBJ1-5	TGCGCCAGCAGCCAAGAATCCGCAGGGAATCAGCCCCAGCATTTT	CASSQESAGNQPQHF
TRBV19	NA	TRBD1	TRBJ2-1	TGTGCCAGTAGTATAGAAGGACAGGGGGCTAACAATGAGCAGTTCTTC	CASSIEGQGANNEQFF
TRBV11-2	NA	TRBD1	TRBJ2-5	TGTGCCAGCAGCTTAGTTTCGCACAGGGGGCTCCCGGGTGGAGAGACCCAGTACTTC	CASSLVSHRGLPGGETQYF
TRBV28	many	NA	TRBJ2-1	TGTGCCAGCAGCTTGGAGGGCTGGGAGCAGTTCTTC	CASSLEGWEQFF
TRBV28	NA	NA	TRBJ2-1	TGTGCCAGCAGTCTAGCGAACTCCTACAATGAGCAGTTCTTC	CASSLANSYNEQFF
TRBV7-6	many	TRBD2	TRBJ2-5	TGTGCCAGCAGCCGCGGGAGGCAAGAGACCCAGTACTTC	CASSRGRQETQYF
TRBV12-3/TRBV12-4	few	TRBD2	TRBJ2-3	TGTGCCAGCAGTTTATCGCTAGCGGAGCTCACAGATACGCAGTATTTT	CASSLSLAELTDTQYF
TRBV20-1	NA	NA	TRBJ2-7	TGCAGTGCTAGAGACCACTATATATACGAGCAGTACTTC	CSARDHYIYEQYF
TRBV19	NA	NA	TRBJ2-1	TGTGCCAGTGGGGGACAAGGGAGCTACAATGAGCAGTTCTTC	CASGGQGSYNEQFF
TRBV13	NA	NA	TRBJ2-7	TGTGCCAGCAGCCGGGGGAGACCCTCCTACGAGCAGTACTTC	CASSRGRPSYEQYF
TRBV27	NA	NA	TRBJ1-5	TGTGCCAGCAGACAGGTGTTCAATCAGCCCCAGCATTTT	CASRQVFNQPQHF
TRBV7-2	NA	TRBD1	TRBJ2-1	TGTGCCAGCAGCTTAAACAGGGGTCGGAATGAGCAGTTCTTC	CASSLNRGRNEQFF
TRBV27	once	NA	TRBJ2-1	TGTGCCAGCAGTTACCTTAGGACAGATACCTCCAATGAGCAGTTCTTC	CASSYLRTDTSNEQFF
TRBV24-1	many	TRBD1	TRBJ2-5	TGTGCCACCAGTGATCCAGACAGGGAAGAGACCCAGTACTTC	CATSDPDREETQYF
TRBV19	NA	NA	TRBJ2-2	TGTGCCAGTAGAGAGGGACCGGGTATAGCCGGGGAGCTGTTTTTT	CASREGPGIAGELFF
TRBV5-6	NA	NA	TRBJ2-7	TGTGCCAGCAGCGACCGGGACGGAGGGTTCTACGAGCAGTACTTC	CASSDRDGGFYEQYF
TRBV11-2	NA	NA	TRBJ2-1	TGTGCCAGCAGCCCCTCGACGGACTACAATGAGCAGTTCTTC	CASSPSTDYNEQFF
TRBV6-2/TRBV6-3	NA	TRBD1	TRBJ2-2	TGTGCCAGTATGAAACCGACAGGGATTGGTGGGGAGCTGTTTTTT	CASMKPTGIGGELFF
TRBV6-2/TRBV6-3	NA	NA	TRBJ1-1	TGTGCCAGCAGTCCCCGGTCCGCAATGAACACTGAAGCTTTCTTT	CASSPRSAMNTEAFF
TRBV30	NA	NA	TRBJ1-3	TGTGCCTGGAGTCAGGGAGCCGGAAACACCATATATTTT	CAWSQGAGNTIYF
TRBV19	NA	NA	TRBJ2-1	TGTGCCAGTAGTATCTTGATACACAATGAGCAGTTCTTC	CASSILIHNEQFF
TRBV28	few	TRBD1	TRBJ1-5	TGTGCCAGCAGACCTGGGACAGGGGGCCACTATCAGCCCCAGCATTTT	CASRPGTGGHYQPQHF
TRBV4-3	many	NA	TRBJ1-4	TGCGCCAGCAGCCAAGAAGGAGGACTCGCAACTAATGAAAAACTGTTTTTT	CASSQEGGLATNEKLFF
TRBV6-5	NA	NA	TRBJ1-3	TGTGCCAGCAGTTACAGTGACACCATATATTTT	CASSYSDTIYF
TRBV4-1	few	NA	TRBJ2-1	TGCGCCAGCAGCCCCGAGACTAGTGGCCGATATGAGCAGTTCTTC	CASSPETSGRYEQFF
TRBV12-3/TRBV12-4	NA	TRBD2	TRBJ2-1	TGTGCCAGCAGCCGTGGACTAGCGGGAGGGCCGGGGTACAATGAGCAGTTCTTC	CASSRGLAGGPGYNEQFF
TRBV5-1	NA	TRBD2	TRBJ2-1	TGCGCCAGCAGCTTCACCGGGACTAGCGGGGCCGCCGGCGACAATGAGCAGTTCTTC	CASSFTGTSGAAGDNEQFF
TRBV28	NA	NA	TRBJ1-2	TGTGCCAGCAATGGAGCTAACTATGGCTACACCTTC	CASNGANYGYTF
TRBV7-7	NA	NA	TRBJ2-1	TGTGCCAGCAGCCCGGGAAGCCATGAGCAGTTCTTC	CASSPGSHEQFF
TRBV6-5	NA	TRBD2	TRBJ2-1	TGTGCCAGCAGTTACTCCGGTTGGCTAGCGGGGTACAATGAGCAGTTCTTC	CASSYSGWLAGYNEQFF
TRBV7-6	NA	TRBD2	TRBJ2-5	TGTGCCAGCAGCTGGGGACTAGCGGAAGAGACCCAGTACTTC	CASSWGLAEETQYF